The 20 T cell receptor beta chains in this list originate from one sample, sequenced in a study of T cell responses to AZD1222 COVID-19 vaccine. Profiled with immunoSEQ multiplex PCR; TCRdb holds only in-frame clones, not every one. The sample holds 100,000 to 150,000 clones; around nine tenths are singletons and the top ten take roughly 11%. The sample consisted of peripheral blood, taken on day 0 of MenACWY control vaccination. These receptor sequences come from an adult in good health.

CDR3 DNA: TGTGCCAGCAGCCCCCGGGGACAGCGCAATCAGCCCCAGCATTTT. This sequence encodes CASSPRGQRNQPQHF. The V and J genes are TRBV2 and TRBJ1-5, with 7 bases identical to TRBD1. The germline CDR1 and CDR2 sequences are SNHLY and FYNNEI. The V and J ends lost 6 bases and 2 bases, in that order; junction bases with no gene match: 7. The CDR3 is made up of 15 amino acids.

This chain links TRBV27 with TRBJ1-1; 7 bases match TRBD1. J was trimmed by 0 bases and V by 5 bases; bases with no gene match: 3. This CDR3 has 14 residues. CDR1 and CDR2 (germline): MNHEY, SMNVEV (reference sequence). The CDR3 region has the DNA TGTGCCAGCAGTGCGACAGGGTTGAACACTGAAGCTTTCTTT. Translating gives CASSATGLNTEAFF.

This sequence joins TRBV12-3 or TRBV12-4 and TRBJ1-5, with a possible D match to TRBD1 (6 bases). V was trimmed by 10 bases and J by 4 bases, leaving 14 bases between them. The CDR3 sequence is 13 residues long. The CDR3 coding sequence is TGTGCCACCACGAGGGGGTGGAATCAGCCCCAGCATTTT. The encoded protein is CATTRGWNQPQHF.

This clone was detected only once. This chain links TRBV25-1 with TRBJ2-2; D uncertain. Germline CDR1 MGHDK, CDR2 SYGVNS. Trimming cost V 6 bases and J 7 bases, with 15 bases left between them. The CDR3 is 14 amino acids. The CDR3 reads CASSEHFAGGELFF. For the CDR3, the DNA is TGTGCCAGCAGCGAACACTTTGCTGGCGGGGAGCTGTTTTTT. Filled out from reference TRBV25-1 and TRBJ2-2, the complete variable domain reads EADIYQTPRYLVIGTGKKITLECSQTMGHDKMYWYQQDPGMELHLIHYSYGVNSTEKGDLSSESTVSRIRTEHFPLTLESARPSHTSQYLCASSEHFAGGELFFGEGSRLTVL.

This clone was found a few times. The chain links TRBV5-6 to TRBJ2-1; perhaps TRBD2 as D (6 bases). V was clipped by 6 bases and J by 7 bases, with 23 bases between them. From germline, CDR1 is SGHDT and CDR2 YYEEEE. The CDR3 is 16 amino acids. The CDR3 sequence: CASTFRVGGVSNEQFF. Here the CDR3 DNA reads TGTGCCAGCACCTTTCGGGTTGGCGGGGTCTCGAATGAGCAGTTCTTC.

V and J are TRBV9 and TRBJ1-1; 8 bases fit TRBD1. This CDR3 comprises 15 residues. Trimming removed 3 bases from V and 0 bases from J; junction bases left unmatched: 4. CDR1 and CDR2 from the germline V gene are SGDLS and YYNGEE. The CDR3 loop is CASSEGDRLNTEAFF. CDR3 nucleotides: TGTGCCAGCAGCGAAGGGGACAGGTTGAACACTGAAGCTTTCTTT. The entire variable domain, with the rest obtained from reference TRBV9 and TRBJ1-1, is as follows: DSGVTQTPKHLITATGQRVTLRCSPRSGDLSVYWYQQSLDQGLQFLIQYYNGEERAKGNILERFSAQQFPDLHSELNLSSLELGDSALYFCASSEGDRLNTEAFFGQGTRLTVV.

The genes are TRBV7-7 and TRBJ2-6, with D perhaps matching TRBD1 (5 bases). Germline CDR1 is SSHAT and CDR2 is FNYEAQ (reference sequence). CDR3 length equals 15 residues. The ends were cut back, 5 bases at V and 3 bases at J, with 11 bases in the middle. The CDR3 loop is CASSPQGGGANVLTF. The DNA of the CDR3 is TGTGCCAGCAGCCCCCAGGGTGGTGGGGCCAACGTCCTGACTTTC.

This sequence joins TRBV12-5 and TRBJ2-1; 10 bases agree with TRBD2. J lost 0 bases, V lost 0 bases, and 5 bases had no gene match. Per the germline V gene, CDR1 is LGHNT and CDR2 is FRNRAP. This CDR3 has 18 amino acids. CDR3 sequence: CASGLVLLAGDSYNEQFF. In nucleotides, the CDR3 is TGTGCTAGTGGTTTGGTACTGCTAGCGGGAGACTCCTACAATGAGCAGTTCTTC.

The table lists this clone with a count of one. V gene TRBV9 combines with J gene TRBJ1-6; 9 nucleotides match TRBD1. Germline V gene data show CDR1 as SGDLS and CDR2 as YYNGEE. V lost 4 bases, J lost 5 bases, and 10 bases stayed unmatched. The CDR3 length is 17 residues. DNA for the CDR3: TGTGCCAGCAGCCCAACAGGGGGCGCAAGGGATAATTCACCCCTCCACTTT. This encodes CASSPTGGARDNSPLHF.

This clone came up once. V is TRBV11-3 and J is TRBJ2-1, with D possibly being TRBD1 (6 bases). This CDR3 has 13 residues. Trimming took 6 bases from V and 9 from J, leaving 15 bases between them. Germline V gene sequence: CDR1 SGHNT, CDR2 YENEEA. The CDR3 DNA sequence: TGTGCCAGCAGACAACAGGGCCAAGCTGAGCAGTTCTTC. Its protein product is CASRQQGQAEQFF. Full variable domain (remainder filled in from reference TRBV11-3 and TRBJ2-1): EAGVVQSPRYKIIEKKQPVAFWCNPISGHNTLYWYLQNLGQGPELLIRYENEEAVDDSQLPKDRFSAERLKGVDSTLKIQPAELGDSAVYLCASRQQGQAEQFFGPGTRLTVL.

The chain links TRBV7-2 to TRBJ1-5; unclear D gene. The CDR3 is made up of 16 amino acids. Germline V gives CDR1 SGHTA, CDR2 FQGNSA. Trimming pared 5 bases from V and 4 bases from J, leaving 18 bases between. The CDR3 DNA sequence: TGTGCCAGCAGCCCTAGGGTGGGCAGCACAAATCAGCCCCAGCATTTT. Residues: CASSPRVGSTNQPQHF.

In nucleotides, the CDR3 is TGTGCCAGCAGTTTATATAAAGCGGGAGCGGCAGATACGCAGTATTTT. Translating gives CASSLYKAGAADTQYF. This chain links TRBV27 with TRBJ2-3; 8 bases map to TRBD2. Germline V gives CDR1 MNHEY, CDR2 SMNVEV (reference sequence). V shed 1 base and J 4 bases; nucleotides not matched to a gene: 7. This CDR3 has 16 residues.

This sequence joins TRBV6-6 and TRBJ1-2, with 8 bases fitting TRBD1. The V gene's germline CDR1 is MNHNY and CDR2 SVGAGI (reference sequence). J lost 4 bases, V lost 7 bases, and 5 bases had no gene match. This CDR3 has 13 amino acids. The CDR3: CASKTGGGYGYTF. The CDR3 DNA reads TGTGCCAGCAAAACAGGGGGTGGCTATGGCTACACCTTC.

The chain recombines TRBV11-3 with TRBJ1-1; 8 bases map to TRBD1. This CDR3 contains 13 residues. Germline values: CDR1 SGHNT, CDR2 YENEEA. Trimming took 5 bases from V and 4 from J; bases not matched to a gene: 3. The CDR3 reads CASSPTGVTEAFF. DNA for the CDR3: TGTGCCAGCAGCCCGACAGGGGTCACTGAAGCTTTCTTT.

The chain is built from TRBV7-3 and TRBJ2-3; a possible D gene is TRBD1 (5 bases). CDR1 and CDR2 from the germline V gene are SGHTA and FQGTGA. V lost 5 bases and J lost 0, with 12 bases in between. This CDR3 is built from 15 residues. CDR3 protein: CASSPSSGSTDTQYF. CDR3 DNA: TGTGCCAGCAGCCCCTCCTCAGGGAGCACAGATACGCAGTATTTT. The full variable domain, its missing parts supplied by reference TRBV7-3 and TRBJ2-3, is GAGVSQTPSNKVTEKGKYVELRCDPISGHTALYWYRQSLGQGPEFLIYFQGTGAADDSGLPNDRFFAVRPEGSVSTLKIQRTERGDSAVYLCASSPSSGSTDTQYFGPGTRLTVL.

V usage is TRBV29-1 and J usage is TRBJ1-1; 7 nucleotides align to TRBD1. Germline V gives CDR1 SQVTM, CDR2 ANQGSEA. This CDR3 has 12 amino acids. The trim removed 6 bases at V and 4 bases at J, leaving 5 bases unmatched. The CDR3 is CSVKGATTEAFF. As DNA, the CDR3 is TGCAGCGTGAAGGGGGCGACCACTGAAGCTTTCTTT.

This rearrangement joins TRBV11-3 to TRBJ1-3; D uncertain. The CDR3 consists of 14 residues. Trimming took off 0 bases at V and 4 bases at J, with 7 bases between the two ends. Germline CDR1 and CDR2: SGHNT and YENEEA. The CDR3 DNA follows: TGTGCCAGCAGCTTAGATCCCAGCGGAAACACCATATATTTT. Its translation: CASSLDPSGNTIYF.

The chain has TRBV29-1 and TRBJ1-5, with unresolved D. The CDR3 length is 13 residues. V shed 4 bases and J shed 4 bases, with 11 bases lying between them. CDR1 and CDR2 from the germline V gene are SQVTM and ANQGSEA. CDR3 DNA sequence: TGCAGCGTTGTGCAGGAGTTTAATCAGCCCCAGCATTTT. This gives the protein CSVVQEFNQPQHF.

CDR3 loop: CASSFDRGYGYTF. The DNA for the CDR3 is TGTGCCAGCAGTTTTGACAGGGGCTATGGCTACACCTTC. The chain links TRBV12-3 or TRBV12-4 to TRBJ1-2; 8 bases are a match to TRBD1. The CDR3 has 13 residues. V lost 3 bases, J lost 4 bases, and 1 base stayed unmatched.

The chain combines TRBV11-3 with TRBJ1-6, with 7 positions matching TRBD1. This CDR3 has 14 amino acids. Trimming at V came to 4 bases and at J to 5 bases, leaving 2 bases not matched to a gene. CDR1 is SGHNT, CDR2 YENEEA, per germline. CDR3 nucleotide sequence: TGTGCCAGCAGCTACGGGACAGATAATTCACCCCTCCACTTT. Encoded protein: CASSYGTDNSPLHF.